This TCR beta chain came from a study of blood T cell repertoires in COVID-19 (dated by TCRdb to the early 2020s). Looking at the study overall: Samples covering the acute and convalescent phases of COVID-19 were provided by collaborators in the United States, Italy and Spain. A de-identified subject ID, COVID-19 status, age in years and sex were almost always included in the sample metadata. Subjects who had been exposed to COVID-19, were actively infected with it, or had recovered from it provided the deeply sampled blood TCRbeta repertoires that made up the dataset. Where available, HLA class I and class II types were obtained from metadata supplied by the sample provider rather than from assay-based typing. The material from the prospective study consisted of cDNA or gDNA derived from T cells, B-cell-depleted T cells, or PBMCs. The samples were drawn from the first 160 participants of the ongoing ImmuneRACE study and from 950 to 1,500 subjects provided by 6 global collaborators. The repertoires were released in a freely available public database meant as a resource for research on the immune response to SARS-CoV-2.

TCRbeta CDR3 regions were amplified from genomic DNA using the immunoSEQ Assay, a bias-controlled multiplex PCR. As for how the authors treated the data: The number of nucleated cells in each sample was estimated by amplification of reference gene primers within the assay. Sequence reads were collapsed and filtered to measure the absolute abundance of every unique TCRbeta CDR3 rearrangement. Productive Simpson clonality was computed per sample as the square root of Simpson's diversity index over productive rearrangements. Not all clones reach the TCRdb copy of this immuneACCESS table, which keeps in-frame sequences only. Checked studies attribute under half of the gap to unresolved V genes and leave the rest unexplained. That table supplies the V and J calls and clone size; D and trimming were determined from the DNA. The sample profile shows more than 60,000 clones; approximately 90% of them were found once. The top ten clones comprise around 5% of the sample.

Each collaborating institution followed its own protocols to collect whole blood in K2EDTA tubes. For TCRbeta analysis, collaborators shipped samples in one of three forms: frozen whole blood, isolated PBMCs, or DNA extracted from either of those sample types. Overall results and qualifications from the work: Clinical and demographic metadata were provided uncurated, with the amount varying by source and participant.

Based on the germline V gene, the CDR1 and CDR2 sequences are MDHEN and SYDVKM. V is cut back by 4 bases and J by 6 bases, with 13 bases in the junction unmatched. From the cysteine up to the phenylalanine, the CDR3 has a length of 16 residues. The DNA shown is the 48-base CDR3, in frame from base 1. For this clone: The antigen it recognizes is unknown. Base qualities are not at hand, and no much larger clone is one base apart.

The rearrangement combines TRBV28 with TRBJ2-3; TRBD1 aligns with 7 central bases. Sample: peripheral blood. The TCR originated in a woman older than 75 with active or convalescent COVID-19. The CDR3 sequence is CASSSGQRVRGDTQYF. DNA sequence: TGTGCCAGCAGTTCGGGACAGCGAGTGAGGGGGGATACGCAGTATTTT.